These 20 T cell receptor beta chains were sequenced from one sample in a study of shared clonotypes between healthy human individuals. The assay was immunoSEQ multiplex PCR, and TCRdb's table has in-frame clones only and misses some. Of some 660,000 clones in the sample, 60% to 75% were seen once. What was sequenced was memory CD4+ T cells sorted from blood. Subset reported: CD45RA-negative fraction. All receptors come from a woman younger than 45 in good health.

This clone was observed a single time. The J gene is TRBJ2-7, the V gene TRBV4-1, with 10 bases identical to TRBD2. The CDR3 loop spans 15 amino acids. The V gene's germline CDR1 is MGHRA and CDR2 YSYEKL. The V and J ends lost 3 bases and 1 base, in that order; junction bases with no gene match: 3. The CDR3 sequence is CASSQGLAPSYEQYF. As DNA, the CDR3 is TGCGCCAGCAGCCAGGGACTAGCGCCGTCCTACGAGCAGTACTTC.

The chain couples TRBV6-1 to TRBJ2-3, with D possibly matching TRBD2 (6 bases). The CDR3 is 16 residues long. CDR1 is MNHNS, CDR2 SASEGT, per germline. V shed 0 bases and J shed 0 bases, with 10 bases lying between them. CDR3 sequence: CASSEAWLASTDTQYF. CDR3 DNA: TGTGCCAGCAGTGAAGCTTGGCTAGCGAGCACAGATACGCAGTATTTT.

The rearrangement uses TRBV30 and TRBJ2-3; perhaps TRBD1 as D (6 bases). Germline V gene data show CDR1 as GTSNPN and CDR2 as SVGIG (reference sequence). The CDR3 runs 16 residues. Trimming cost V 3 bases and J 0 bases, with 16 bases left between them. The CDR3 DNA reads TGTGCCTGGAGAGAGGGGGTGGGGCTTAGCACAGATACGCAGTATTTT. This gives the protein CAWREGVGLSTDTQYF.

CDR3 coding DNA: TGCGCCAGCAGCACTGGTGTGGCGGGAGGTCAGTACGAGCAGTACTTC. This sequence encodes CASSTGVAGGQYEQYF. The J gene is TRBJ2-7, the V gene TRBV5-1; 8 bases agree with TRBD2. Germline V gene data show CDR1 as SGHRS and CDR2 as YFSETQ. This CDR3 has 16 residues. V shed 4 bases and J 4 bases; nucleotides not matched to a gene: 13.

The chain is built from TRBV10-2 and TRBJ2-6; D unresolved. The CDR3 covers 13 residues. V lost 3 bases and J 1 base, leaving 1 base between the germline ends. The V gene's germline CDR1 is WSHSY and CDR2 SAAADI. The CDR3 DNA reads TGCGCCAGCAGTGAATCTGGGGCCAACGTCCTGACTTTC. It encodes CASSESGANVLTF.

The gene calls are TRBV7-3 and TRBJ2-3, with D unresolved. The CDR3 length is 13 residues. CDR1 SGHTA and CDR2 FQGTGA come from the germline V gene. Trimming took off 1 base at V and 5 bases at J, with 7 bases between the two ends. The CDR3 loop reads CASSLSRGDTQYF. The CDR3 nucleotides are TGTGCCAGCAGCTTAAGTCGCGGAGATACGCAGTATTTT.

This clone was observed a few times. Different DNA sequences within this sample yield the same CDR3. This sequence joins TRBV5-4 and TRBJ1-1; tentative D call: TRBD1 (5 bases). The length of the CDR3 is 13 residues. Trimming pared 4 bases from V and 2 bases from J, leaving 9 bases between. Germline V gene data show CDR1 as SGHNT and CDR2 as YYREEE (reference sequence). The CDR3 sequence: CASSIQVNTEAFF. CDR3 DNA: TGTGCCAGCAGCATACAGGTAAACACTGAAGCTTTCTTT.

As regards this clone: Other DNA sequences of this sample code for an identical CDR3. The rearrangement links TRBV29-1 to TRBJ2-5, with a possible D match to TRBD1 (5 bases). Germline loops: CDR1 SQVTM, CDR2 ANQGSEA. CDR3 length: 12 residues. Trimming left V 5 bases short and J 2 bases short, with 9 bases between. The CDR3 sequence: CSVRTGQETQYF. The CDR3 DNA reads TGCAGCGTTCGAACAGGACAAGAGACCCAGTACTTC.

V usage is TRBV19 and J usage is TRBJ1-1; D is unclear. The CDR3 loop spans 13 amino acids. V was cut by 7 bases and J by 1 base, with 10 bases left in between. Germline lookup yields CDR1 LNHDA and CDR2 SQIVND (reference sequence). The CDR3, as DNA: TGTGCCAGTAAGGAGGGTCGGAACACTGAAGCTTTCTTT. Amino acids: CASKEGRNTEAFF. The complete variable domain, with remaining parts taken from reference TRBV19 and TRBJ1-1, reads DGGITQSPKYLFRKEGQNVTLSCEQNLNHDAMYWYRQDPGQGLRLIYYSQIVNDFQKGDIAEGYSVSREKKESFPLTVTSAQKNPTAFYLCASKEGRNTEAFFGQGTRLTVV.

J is TRBJ2-7 and V is TRBV7-6, with a tentative D call TRBD1 (6 bases). With 5 bases removed from V and 4 bases from J, the gap between germline ends came to 18 bases. This CDR3 comprises 15 residues. Germline lookup yields CDR1 SGHVS and CDR2 FNYEAQ. The CDR3: CASSKRPDSVYEQYF. The CDR3 DNA follows: TGTGCCAGCAGCAAGAGACCGGACAGCGTGTACGAGCAGTACTTC. Full variable domain (outside the CDR3, taken from reference TRBV7-6 and TRBJ2-7): GAGVSQSPRYKVTKRGQDVALRCDPISGHVSLYWYRQALGQGPEFLTYFNYEAQQDKSGLPNDRFSAERPEGSISTLTIQRTEQRDSAMYRCASSKRPDSVYEQYFGPGTRLTVT.

This chain connects TRBV5-4 to TRBJ2-7; 10 bases are a match to TRBD2. The CDR3 has 13 residues. Germline CDR1 reads SGHNT; CDR2 reads YYREEE (reference sequence). The V segment lost 5 bases and the J segment 4 bases; nucleotides outside the gene matches: 3. The CDR3 DNA reads as TGTGCCAGCAGACTAGCGGGGCAATACGAGCAGTACTTC. Translated, it gives CASRLAGQYEQYF. The whole variable domain, remainder taken from reference TRBV5-4 and TRBJ2-7, is ETGVTQSPTHLIKTRGQQVTLRCSSQSGHNTVSWYQQALGQGPQFIFQYYREEENGRGNFPPRFSGLQFPNYSSELNVNALELDDSALYLCASRLAGQYEQYFGPGTRLTVT.

The V and J genes are TRBV28 and TRBJ2-7; unclear D gene. The V end lost 6 bases, the J end lost 2 bases, and 8 bases lay between the germline ends. The CDR3 length is 12 residues. The germline V gene encodes CDR1 MDHEN and CDR2 SYDVKM. CDR3 sequence reads: CASRHSTYEQYF. The CDR3 DNA reads as TGTGCCAGCAGGCACAGTACCTACGAGCAGTACTTC.

The V call is TRBV19, the J call TRBJ1-5, with TRBD1 matching 8 bases. V dropped 6 bases and J dropped 4; count of bases not matched to a gene: 5. The CDR3 covers 14 residues. Germline assignment: CDR1 LNHDA and CDR2 SQIVND (reference sequence). The CDR3 protein is CASREGQGNQPQHF. The CDR3 bases are TGTGCCAGTAGGGAAGGACAGGGAAATCAGCCCCAGCATTTT. Full variable domain (rest looked up from reference TRBV19 and TRBJ1-5): DGGITQSPKYLFRKEGQNVTLSCEQNLNHDAMYWYRQDPGQGLRLIYYSQIVNDFQKGDIAEGYSVSREKKESFPLTVTSAQKNPTAFYLCASREGQGNQPQHFGDGTRLSIL.

The chain has TRBV18 and TRBJ2-2; no definite D call. The CDR3 loop spans 16 amino acids. CDR1 and CDR2 from the germline V gene are KGHSH and LQKENI. Trimming took 1 base from V and 0 from J, leaving 9 bases between them. CDR3 sequence (DNA): TGTGCCAGCTCACCACTCGGCAGGCCGAACACCGGGGAGCTGTTTTTT. Its translation is CASSPLGRPNTGELFF.

The chain carries TRBV7-9 and TRBJ2-7, with D possibly matching TRBD2 (6 bases). The CDR3 sequence is 16 residues long. Trimming cost V 5 bases and J 1 base, with 18 bases left between them. Germline lookup yields CDR1 SEHNR and CDR2 FQNEAQ (reference sequence). CDR3 region: CASSPAEAGRSYEQYF. CDR3 coding DNA: TGTGCCAGCAGCCCAGCTGAGGCAGGGAGGTCCTACGAGCAGTACTTC.

As concerns this clone: This likely reflects a read error, since a far larger clone is one base away. The chain couples TRBV27 to TRBJ2-6, with D perhaps matching TRBD1 (6 bases). The CDR3 length is 15 residues. The germline CDR1 and CDR2 sequences are MNHEY and SMNVEV (reference sequence). Trimming pared 6 bases from V and 0 bases from J, leaving 9 bases between. Here the CDR3 DNA reads TGTGCCAGCAGACTAGGGGGCTCTGGGGCCAACGTCCTGACTTTC. It codes for CASRLGGSGANVLTF.

The genes are TRBV9 and TRBJ2-1; tentatively, D is TRBD1 or TRBD2 (6 bases each). V lost 4 bases and J lost 0, with 14 bases in between. There are 16 residues in the CDR3. The germline V gene has CDR1 SGDLS and CDR2 YYNGEE. CDR3 loop: CASSPGGPNSYNEQFF. In DNA, the CDR3 is TGTGCCAGCAGCCCCGGGGGCCCCAACTCCTACAATGAGCAGTTCTTC.

This chain connects TRBV30 to TRBJ2-3; D may match TRBD1 or TRBD2 (5 bases each). The CDR3 runs to 13 residues. V lost 7 bases and J 0 bases, leaving 11 bases between the germline ends. CDR1 is GTSNPN, CDR2 SVGIG, per germline (reference sequence). The DNA of the CDR3 is TGTGCCTCGAACCGGGACAGCACAGATACGCAGTATTTT. It yields the protein CASNRDSTDTQYF.

The CDR3 loop is CASGVAGENSPLHF. DNA of the CDR3: TGTGCCAGCGGCGTGGCAGGGGAGAATTCACCCCTCCACTTT. The V and J genes are TRBV6-5 and TRBJ1-6; D is possibly TRBD1 (6 bases). Trimming removed 8 bases at V and 7 bases at J, with 15 bases between. The CDR3 covers 14 residues. CDR1 and CDR2 (germline): MNHEY, SVGAGI.

The chain joins TRBV28 to TRBJ1-4; the D is unclear. Trimming pared 6 bases from V and 13 bases from J, leaving 15 bases between. This CDR3 region has 12 residues. Per the germline V gene, CDR1 is MDHEN and CDR2 is SYDVKM. CDR3 residues: CASSRPGSSLFF. The CDR3 DNA sequence: TGTGCCAGCAGCCGACCGGGGTCATCACTGTTTTTT. The full variable domain, completed using reference TRBV28 and TRBJ1-4, is DVKVTQSSRYLVKRTGEKVFLECVQDMDHENMFWYRQDPGLGLRLIYFSYDVKMKEKGDIPEGYSVSREKKERFSLILESASTNQTSMYLCASSRPGSSLFFGSGTQLSVL.